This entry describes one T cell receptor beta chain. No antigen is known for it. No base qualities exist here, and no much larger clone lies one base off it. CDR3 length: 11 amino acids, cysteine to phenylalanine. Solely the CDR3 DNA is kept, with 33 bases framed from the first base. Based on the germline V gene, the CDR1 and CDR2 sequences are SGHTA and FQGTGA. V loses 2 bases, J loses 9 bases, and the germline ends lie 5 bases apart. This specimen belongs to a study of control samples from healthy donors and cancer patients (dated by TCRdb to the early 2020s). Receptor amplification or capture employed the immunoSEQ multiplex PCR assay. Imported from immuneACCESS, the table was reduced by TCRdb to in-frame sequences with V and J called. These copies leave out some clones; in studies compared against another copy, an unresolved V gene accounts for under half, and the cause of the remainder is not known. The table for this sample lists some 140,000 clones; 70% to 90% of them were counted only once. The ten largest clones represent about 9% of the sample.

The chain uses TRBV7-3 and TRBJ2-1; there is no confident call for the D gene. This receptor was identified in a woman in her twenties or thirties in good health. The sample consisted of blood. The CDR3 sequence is CASSLRGEQFF. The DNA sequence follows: TGTGCCAGCAGCTTACGCGGTGAGCAGTTCTTC. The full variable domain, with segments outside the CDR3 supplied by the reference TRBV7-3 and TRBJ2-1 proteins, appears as GAGVSQTPSNKVTEKGKYVELRCDPISGHTALYWYRQSLGQGPEFLIYFQGTGAADDSGLPNDRFFAVRPEGSVSTLKIQRTERGDSAVYLCASSLRGEQFFGPGTRLTVL.